This T cell receptor (beta chain) stems from a study of CD8+CD57+ T cells in acquired aplastic anemia. For the study at large: The average for DNA from sorted CD4+ and CD8+ cells was about 2.9 ug.

CDR3 and TCR beta VDJ profiling relied on a genomic DNA template. MiXCR, applied by TCRdb to the reads, yields one record per CDR3 protein. Here the sample spans roughly 300,000 distinct CDR3 sequences, approximately 55% being singletons. CDR1 is SGHVS, CDR2 FQNEAQ, per germline. The CDR3 spans 17 residues. V was trimmed by 5 bases and J by 3 bases, leaving 22 bases between them. General study results and limits: Roughly 30 CD8+ CDR3 sequences occurred in both the patients and the controls. Controls and patients did not differ significantly in CD8+ Simpson's diversity.

This clonotype has a count of ten or more. Its antigen is currently unknown. The source is a human donor with severe aplastic anemia or a healthy control (not recorded which). This sequence joins TRBV7-8 and TRBJ1-1; no clear D. Sequenced sample: sorted CD4+, CD8+, or CD8+CD57+ T cells (not recorded which) from PBMCs. The CDR3: CASSLLRYQLQYTEAFF. CDR3 nucleotide sequence: TGTGCCAGCAGCCTATTACGATACCAATTACAGTACACTGAAGCTTTCTTT.